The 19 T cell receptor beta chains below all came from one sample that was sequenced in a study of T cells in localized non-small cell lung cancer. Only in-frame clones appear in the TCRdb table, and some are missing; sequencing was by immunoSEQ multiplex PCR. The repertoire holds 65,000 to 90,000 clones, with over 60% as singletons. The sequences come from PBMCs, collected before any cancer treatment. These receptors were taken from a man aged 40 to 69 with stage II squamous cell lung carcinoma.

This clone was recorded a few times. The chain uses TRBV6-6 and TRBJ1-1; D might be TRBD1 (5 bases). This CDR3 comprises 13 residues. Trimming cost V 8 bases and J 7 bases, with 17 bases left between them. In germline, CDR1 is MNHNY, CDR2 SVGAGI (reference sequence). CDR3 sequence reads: CASHIGSGVEAFF. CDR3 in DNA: TGTGCCAGCCATATAGGGTCGGGGGTTGAAGCTTTCTTT.

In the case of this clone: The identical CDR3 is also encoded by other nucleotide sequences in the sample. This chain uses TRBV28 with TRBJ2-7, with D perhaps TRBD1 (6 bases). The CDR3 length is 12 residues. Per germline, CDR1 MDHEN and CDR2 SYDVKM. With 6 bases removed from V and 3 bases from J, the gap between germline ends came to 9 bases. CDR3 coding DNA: TGTGCCAGCAGCCTGGACAGCTACGAGCAGTACTTC. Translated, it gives CASSLDSYEQYF.

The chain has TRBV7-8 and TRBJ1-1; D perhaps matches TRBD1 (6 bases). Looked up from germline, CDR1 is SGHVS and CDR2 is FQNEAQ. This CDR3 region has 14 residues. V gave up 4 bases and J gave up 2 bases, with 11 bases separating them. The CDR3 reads CASSSHRDNTEAFF. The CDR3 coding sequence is TGTGCCAGCAGCTCTCACAGGGATAACACTGAAGCTTTCTTT.

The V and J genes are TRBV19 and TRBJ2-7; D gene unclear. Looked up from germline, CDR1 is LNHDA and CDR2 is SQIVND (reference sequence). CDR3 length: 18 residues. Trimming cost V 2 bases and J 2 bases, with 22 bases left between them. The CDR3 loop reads CASSISRFGGPVPYEQYF. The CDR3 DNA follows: TGTGCCAGTAGTATATCCCGATTTGGCGGACCCGTGCCCTACGAGCAGTACTTC.

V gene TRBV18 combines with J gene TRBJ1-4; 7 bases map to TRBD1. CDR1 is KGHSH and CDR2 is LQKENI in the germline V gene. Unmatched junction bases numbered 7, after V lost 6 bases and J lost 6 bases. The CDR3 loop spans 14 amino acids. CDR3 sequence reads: CASSLDREDEKLFF. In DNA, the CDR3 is TGTGCCAGCTCCCTCGACAGGGAGGATGAAAAACTGTTTTTT.

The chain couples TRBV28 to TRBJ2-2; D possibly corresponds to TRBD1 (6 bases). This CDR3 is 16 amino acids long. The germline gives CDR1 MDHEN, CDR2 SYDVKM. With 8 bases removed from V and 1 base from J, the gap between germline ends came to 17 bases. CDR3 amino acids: CASSRQGLLNTGELFF. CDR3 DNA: TGTGCCAGCTCCAGGCAGGGGCTCTTGAACACCGGGGAGCTGTTTTTT.

The CDR3 is CAIPRGGGNTIYF. As DNA, the CDR3 is TGTGCCATCCCTCGGGGGGGAGGAAACACCATATATTTT. This chain uses TRBV28 with TRBJ1-3; perhaps TRBD1 as D (5 bases). Per the germline V gene, CDR1 is MDHEN and CDR2 is SYDVKM. Trimming left V 10 bases short and J 4 bases short, with 14 bases between. The CDR3 runs 13 residues.

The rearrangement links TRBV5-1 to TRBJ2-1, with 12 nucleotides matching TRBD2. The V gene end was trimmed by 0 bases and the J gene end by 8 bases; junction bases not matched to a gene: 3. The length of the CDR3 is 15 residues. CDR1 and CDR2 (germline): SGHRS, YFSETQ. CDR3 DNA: TGCGCCAGCAGCTTGGCCCTAGCGGGAGGGGATGAGCAGTTCTTC. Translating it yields CASSLALAGGDEQFF.

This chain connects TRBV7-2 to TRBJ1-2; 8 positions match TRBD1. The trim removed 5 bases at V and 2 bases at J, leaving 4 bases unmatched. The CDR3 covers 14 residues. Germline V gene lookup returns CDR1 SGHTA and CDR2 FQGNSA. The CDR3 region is CASSVQGANYGYTF. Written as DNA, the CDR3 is TGTGCCAGCAGCGTCCAGGGGGCCAACTATGGCTACACCTTC.

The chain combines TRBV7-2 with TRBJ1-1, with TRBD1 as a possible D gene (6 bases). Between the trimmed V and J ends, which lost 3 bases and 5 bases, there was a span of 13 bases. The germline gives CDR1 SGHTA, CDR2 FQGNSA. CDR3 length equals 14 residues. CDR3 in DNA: TGTGCCAGCAGCTTGGGGGGGCGGGAAACTGAAGCTTTCTTT. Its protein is CASSLGGRETEAFF.

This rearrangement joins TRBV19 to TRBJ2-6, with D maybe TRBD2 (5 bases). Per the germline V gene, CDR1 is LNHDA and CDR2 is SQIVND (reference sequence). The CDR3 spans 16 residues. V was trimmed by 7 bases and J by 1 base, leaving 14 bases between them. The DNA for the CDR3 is TGTGCCAGTAAACCCGCTGGAGGTTCTGGGGCCAACGTCCTGACTTTC. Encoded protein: CASKPAGGSGANVLTF.

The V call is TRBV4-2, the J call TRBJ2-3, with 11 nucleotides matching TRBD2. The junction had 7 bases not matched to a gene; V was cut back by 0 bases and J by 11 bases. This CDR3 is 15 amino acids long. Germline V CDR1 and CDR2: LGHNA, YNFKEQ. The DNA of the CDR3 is TGTGCCAGCAGCCAAGATCTAGCGGGGGGACCTGAGCAGTATTTT. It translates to CASSQDLAGGPEQYF.

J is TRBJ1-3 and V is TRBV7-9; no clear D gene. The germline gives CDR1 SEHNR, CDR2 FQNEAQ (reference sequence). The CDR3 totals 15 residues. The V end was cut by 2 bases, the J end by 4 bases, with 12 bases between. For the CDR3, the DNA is TGTGCCAGCAGCTTACGAGGGATAACCGGAAACACCATATATTTT. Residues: CASSLRGITGNTIYF.

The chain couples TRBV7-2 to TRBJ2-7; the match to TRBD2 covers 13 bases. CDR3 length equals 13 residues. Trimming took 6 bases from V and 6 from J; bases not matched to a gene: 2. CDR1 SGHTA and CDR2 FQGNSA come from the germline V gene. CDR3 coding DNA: TGTGCCAGCAGGGGACTAGCGGGGACCGAGCAGTACTTC. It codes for CASRGLAGTEQYF. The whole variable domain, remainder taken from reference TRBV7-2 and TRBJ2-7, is GAGVSQSPSNKVTEKGKDVELRCDPISGHTALYWYRQSLGQGLEFLIYFQGNSAPDKSGLPSDRFSAERTGGSVSTLTIQRTQQEDSAVYLCASRGLAGTEQYFGPGTRLTVT.

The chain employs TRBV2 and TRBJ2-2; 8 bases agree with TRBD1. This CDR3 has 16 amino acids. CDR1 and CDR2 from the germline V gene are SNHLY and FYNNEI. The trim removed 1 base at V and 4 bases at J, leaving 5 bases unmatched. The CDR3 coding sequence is TGTGCCAGCAGTGAAGAGGACAGGGCGGCCACCGGGGAGCTGTTTTTT. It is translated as CASSEEDRAATGELFF.

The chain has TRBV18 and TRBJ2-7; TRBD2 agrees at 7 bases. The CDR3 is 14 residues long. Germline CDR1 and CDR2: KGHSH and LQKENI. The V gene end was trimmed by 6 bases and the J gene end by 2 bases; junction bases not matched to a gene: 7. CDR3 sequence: CASSTGLGTYEQYF. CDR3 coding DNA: TGTGCCAGCTCTACCGGACTAGGCACCTACGAGCAGTACTTC. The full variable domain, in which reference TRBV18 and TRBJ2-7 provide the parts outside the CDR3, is NAGVMQNPRHLVRRRGQEARLRCSPMKGHSHVYWYRQLPEEGLKFMVYLQKENIIDESGMPKERFSAEFPKEGPSILRIQQVVRGDSAAYFCASSTGLGTYEQYFGPGTRLTVT.

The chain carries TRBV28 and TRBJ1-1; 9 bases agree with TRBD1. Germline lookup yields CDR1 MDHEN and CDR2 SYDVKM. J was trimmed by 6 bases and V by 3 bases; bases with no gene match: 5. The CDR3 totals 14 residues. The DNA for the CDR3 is TGTGCCAGCAGTTTCTGGACAGGGGCTGCTGAAGCTTTCTTT. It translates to CASSFWTGAAEAFF.

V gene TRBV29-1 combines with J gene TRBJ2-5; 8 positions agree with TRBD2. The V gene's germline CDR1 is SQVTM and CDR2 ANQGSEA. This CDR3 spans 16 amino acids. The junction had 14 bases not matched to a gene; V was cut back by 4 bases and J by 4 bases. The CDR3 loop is CSVGFRGGPGLETQYF. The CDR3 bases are TGCAGCGTTGGGTTTCGGGGGGGGCCAGGATTAGAGACCCAGTACTTC. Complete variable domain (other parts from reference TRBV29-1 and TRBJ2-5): SAVISQKPSRDICQRGTSLTIQCQVDSQVTMMFWYRQQPGQSLTLIATANQGSEATYESGFVIDKFPISRPNLTFSTLTVSNMSPEDSSIYLCSVGFRGGPGLETQYFGPGTRLLVL.

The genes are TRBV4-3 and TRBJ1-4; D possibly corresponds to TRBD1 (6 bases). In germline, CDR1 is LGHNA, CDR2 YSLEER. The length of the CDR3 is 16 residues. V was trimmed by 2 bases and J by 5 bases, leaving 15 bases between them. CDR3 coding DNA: TGCGCCAGCAGCCAACACGGGGGCCCCCGGAATGAAAAACTGTTTTTT. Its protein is CASSQHGGPRNEKLFF.